This record covers a single T cell receptor beta chain. This same CDR3 is encoded by further DNA sequences in the sample. Patients in the study, people with chemo-refractory metastatic non-small-cell lung cancer, received focal radiation plus ipilimumab CTLA-4 blockade. This record comes from a study of radiotherapy plus CTLA-4 blockade in lung cancer. The wider study: Around 18% of enrolled patients responded objectively, and roughly 31% had disease control.

V was cut by 4 bases and J by 1 base, with 11 bases left in between. The germline V gene has CDR1 SGHRS and CDR2 YFSETQ. The CDR3 spans 14 residues. Profiling relied on immunoSEQ multiplex PCR, and the TCRdb table lists in-frame clones only, not all of them. The table records 45,000 or so clones, less than 85% of them present only once. Specimen: peripheral blood, collected from a patient treated with radiotherapy plus ipilimumab. This clonotype was sampled from a human donor with non-small cell lung cancer who had stable disease on radiotherapy plus ipilimumab. The V and J genes are TRBV5-1 and TRBJ2-5; a possible D gene is TRBD2 (6 bases). CDR3 sequence (DNA): TGCGCCAGCAGCGCTGCCGGGAGCCAAGAGACCCAGTACTTC. Amino acid sequence: CASSAAGSQETQYF.